The clone carrying this TCR beta chain was detected many times. V was clipped by 6 bases and J by 5 bases; unmatched bases: 4. Germline V lookup: CDR1 MNHNS, CDR2 SASEGT. CDR3 length: 15 residues. Amplifying from RNA transcripts, the study obtained TCR beta CDR3 regions. RT-PCR was first run with HTBI primers, then multiplex PCR in a second round. TCRdb reanalysed the multiplex PCR reads using MiXCR and keeps one entry per CDR3 protein. The table shows about 370,000 distinct CDR3 sequences, with approximately 20% occurring only once. The sample comes from a study of Graves' ophthalmopathy and Graves' hyperthyroidism. Looking at the study overall: Specimen type is peripheral blood, obtained at initial diagnosis before any treatment.

The V and J genes are TRBV6-1 and TRBJ2-2; 12 nucleotides match TRBD2. Sequenced material: peripheral blood. The TCR comes from a young woman with Graves' ophthalmopathy. CDR3 nucleotide sequence: TGTGCCAGCAGCCATGGACTAGCGGGGACCGGGGAGCTGTTTTTT. It codes for CASSHGLAGTGELFF.